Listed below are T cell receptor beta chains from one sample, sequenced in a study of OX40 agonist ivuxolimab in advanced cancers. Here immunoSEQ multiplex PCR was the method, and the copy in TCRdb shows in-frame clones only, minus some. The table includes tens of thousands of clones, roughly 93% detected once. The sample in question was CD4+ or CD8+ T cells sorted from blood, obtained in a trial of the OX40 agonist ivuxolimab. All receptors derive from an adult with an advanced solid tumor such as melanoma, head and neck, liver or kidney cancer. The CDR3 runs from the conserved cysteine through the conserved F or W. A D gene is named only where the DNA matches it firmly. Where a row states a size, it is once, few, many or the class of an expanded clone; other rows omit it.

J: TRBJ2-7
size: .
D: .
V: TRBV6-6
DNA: TGTGCCAGCAGAGGCTCGGACAGTAACGACGAGCAGTACTTC
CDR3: CASRGSDSNDEQYF

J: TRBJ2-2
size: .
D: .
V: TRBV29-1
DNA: TGCAGCGCCAGCACCGGGGAGCTGTTTTTT
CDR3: CSASTGELFF

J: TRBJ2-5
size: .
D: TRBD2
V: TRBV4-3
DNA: TGCGCCAGCAGCCAAGGGGCGGGAGCCGAACAAGAGACCCAGTACTTC
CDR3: CASSQGAGAEQETQYF

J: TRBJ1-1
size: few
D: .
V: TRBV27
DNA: TGTGCCAGCAGTTTTGCAGATAACACTGAAGCTTTCTTT
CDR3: CASSFADNTEAFF

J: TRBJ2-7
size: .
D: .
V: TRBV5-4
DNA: TGTGCCAGCAGCTTGATCGGGAAACCCTACGAGCAGTACTTC
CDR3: CASSLIGKPYEQYF

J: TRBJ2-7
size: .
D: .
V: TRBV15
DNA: TGTGCCACCAGCAGAGATAGAACAGGGAGTTACGAGCAGTACTTC
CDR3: CATSRDRTGSYEQYF

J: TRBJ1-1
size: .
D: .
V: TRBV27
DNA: TGTGCCAGCAGCCATCACACCCCCAGTGAAGCTTTCTTT
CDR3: CASSHHTPSEAFF

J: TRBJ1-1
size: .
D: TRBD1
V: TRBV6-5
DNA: TGTGCCAGCAGTTACACAGGGGGCACTGAAGCTTTCTTT
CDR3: CASSYTGGTEAFF

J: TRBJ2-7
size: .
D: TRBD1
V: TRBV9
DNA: TGTGCCAGCAGCCCCGAGGACAGGGGGCTCAACGAGCAGTACTTC
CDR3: CASSPEDRGLNEQYF

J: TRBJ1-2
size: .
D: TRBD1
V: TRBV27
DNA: TGTGCCAGCAGTTCGGGACAGGGTTTCAACTATGGCTACACCTTC
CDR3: CASSSGQGFNYGYTF

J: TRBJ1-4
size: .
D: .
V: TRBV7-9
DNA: TGTGCCAGCAGCTTAGCGGGAGAGACAGTACCTTCAACTAATGAAAAACTGTTTTTT
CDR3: CASSLAGETVPSTNEKLFF

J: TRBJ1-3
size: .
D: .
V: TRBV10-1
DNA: TGCGCCAGCAGTGAGTCACCGTGTCCCGTTGGGTGGGTTTTT
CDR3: CASSESPCPVGWVF

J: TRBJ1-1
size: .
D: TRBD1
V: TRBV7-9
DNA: TGTGCCAGCAGCCCAGGGGGCACTATTGAAGCTTTCTTT
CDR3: CASSPGGTIEAFF

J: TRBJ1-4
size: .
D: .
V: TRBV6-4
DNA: TGTGCCAGCAGTGACACGGGACGGGACCGTGAAAAACTGTTTTTT
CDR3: CASSDTGRDREKLFF

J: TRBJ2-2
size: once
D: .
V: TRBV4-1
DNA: TGCGCCAGCAGCCAAGAGTATTCGGGTTACGGGGAGCTGTTTTTT
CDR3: CASSQEYSGYGELFF

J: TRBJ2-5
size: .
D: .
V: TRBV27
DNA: TGTGCCAGCAGGGTCCAAGAGACCCAGTACTTC
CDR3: CASRVQETQYF

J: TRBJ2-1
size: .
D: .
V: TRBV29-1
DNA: TGCAGCGTTGAAGATGGAGCCATCTCCTACAATGAGCAGTTCTTC
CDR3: CSVEDGAISYNEQFF

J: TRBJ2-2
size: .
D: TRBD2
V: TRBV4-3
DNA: TGCGCCAGCAGCCAGGACCGACTAGCGGGAGCGAACACCGGGGAGCTGTTTTTT
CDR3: CASSQDRLAGANTGELFF

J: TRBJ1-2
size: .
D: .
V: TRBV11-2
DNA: TGTGCCAGCAGCTTAAGGGGGGGCCTACTAGACTATGGCTACACCTTC
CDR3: CASSLRGGLLDYGYTF

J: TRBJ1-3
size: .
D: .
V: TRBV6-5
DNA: TGTGCCAGCAGTTACAGCTCTGGAAACACCATATATTTT
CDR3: CASSYSSGNTIYF

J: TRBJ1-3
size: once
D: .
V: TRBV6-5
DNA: TGTGCCAGCAGTCACGGGACCGCTGGAAACACCATATATTTT
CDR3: CASSHGTAGNTIYF

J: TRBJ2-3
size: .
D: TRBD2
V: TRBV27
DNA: TGTGCCAGCACGGATTTAGCGGGATACACAGATACGCAGTATTTT
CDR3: CASTDLAGYTDTQYF

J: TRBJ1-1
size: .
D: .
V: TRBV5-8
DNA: TGTGCCAGCAGCTTGAGGGGCATGAACACTGAAGCTTTCTTT
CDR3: CASSLRGMNTEAFF

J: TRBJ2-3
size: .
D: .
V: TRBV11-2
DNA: TGTGCCAGCAGCCCACAGAACACAGATACGCAGTATTTT
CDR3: CASSPQNTDTQYF

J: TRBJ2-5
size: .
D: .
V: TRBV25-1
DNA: TGTGCCAGCAGTGAAAGGGCAGGGGCCCAAGAGACCCAGTACTTC
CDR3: CASSERAGAQETQYF

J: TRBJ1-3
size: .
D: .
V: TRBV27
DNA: TGTGCCAGCAGTTTATCTCCGGGACGTGGAAACACCATATATTTT
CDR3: CASSLSPGRGNTIYF

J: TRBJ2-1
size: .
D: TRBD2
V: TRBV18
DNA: TGTGCCAGCTCACCCTATAGCGGGAGCAGCAATGAGCAGTTCTTC
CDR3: CASSPYSGSSNEQFF

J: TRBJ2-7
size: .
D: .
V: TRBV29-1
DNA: TGCAGCGTTGCCCCACAGGATTCCTACGAGCAGTACTTC
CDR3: CSVAPQDSYEQYF

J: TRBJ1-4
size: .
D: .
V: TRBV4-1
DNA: TGCGCCAGCAGCGGACCGGGACGGTCTAATGAAAAACTGTTTTTT
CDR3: CASSGPGRSNEKLFF

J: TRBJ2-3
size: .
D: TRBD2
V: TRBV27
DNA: TGTGCCAGCAGTCTCCCGGCGCGACTAGCTGGACTGGGGGATACGCAGTATTTT
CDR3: CASSLPARLAGLGDTQYF

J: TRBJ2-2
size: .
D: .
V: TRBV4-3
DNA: TGCGCCAGCAGCCAACACAGGGAGGGTTGGACCGGGGAGCTGTTTTTT
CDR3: CASSQHREGWTGELFF

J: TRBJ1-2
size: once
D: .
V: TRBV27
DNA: TGTGCCAGCGGAACGTTAACTATGGGCTACACCTTC
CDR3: CASGTLTMGYTF

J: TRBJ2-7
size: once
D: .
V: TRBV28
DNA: TGTGCCAGCAGTCCCTGGACAGCGTCCTACGAGCAGTACTTC
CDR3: CASSPWTASYEQYF

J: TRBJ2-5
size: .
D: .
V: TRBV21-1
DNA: TGTGCCAGCAGCATACCGGGACATTTCCAAGAGACCCAGTACTTC
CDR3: CASSIPGHFQETQYF

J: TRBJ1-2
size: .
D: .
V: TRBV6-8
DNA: TGTGCCAGCAGTTTTACAGGGAACTATGGCTACACCTTC
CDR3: CASSFTGNYGYTF

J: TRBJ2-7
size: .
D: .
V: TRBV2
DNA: TGTGCCAGCAGGAATGGGACAAACTACGAGCAGTACTTC
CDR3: CASRNGTNYEQYF

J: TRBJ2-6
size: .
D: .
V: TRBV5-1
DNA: TGCGCCAGCAGCACTGGTAGCGGAAGCTCTGGGGCCAACGTCCTGACTTTC
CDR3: CASSTGSGSSGANVLTF

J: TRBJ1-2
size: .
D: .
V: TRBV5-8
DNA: TGTGCCAGCAGCTTGGCCTGGACCCCGGGGGTTCACTATGGCTACACCTTC
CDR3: CASSLAWTPGVHYGYTF

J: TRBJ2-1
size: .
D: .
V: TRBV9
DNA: TGTGCCAGCATGGGGGAGGCGGAAAACAATGAGCAGTTCTTC
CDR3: CASMGEAENNEQFF

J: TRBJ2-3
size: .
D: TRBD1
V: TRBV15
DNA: TGTGCCACCAGCAGCGTGACAGGGGTTCAGGGTGCAGATACGCAGTATTTT
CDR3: CATSSVTGVQGADTQYF

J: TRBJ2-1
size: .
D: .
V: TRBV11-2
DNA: TGTGCCAGCAGCTTAGTGGGGGCGAATGAGCAGTTCTTC
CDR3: CASSLVGANEQFF

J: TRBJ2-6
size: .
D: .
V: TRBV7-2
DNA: TGTGCCAGCCTGCCGGACCCCTCTGGGGCCAACGTCCTGACTTTC
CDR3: CASLPDPSGANVLTF

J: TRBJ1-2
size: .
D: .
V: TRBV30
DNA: TGTGCCTGGATCGAGGGAACTAACTATGGCTACACCTTC
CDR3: CAWIEGTNYGYTF

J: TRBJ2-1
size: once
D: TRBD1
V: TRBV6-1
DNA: TGTGCCAGCAGTGGCGGGACAGGGGTGCTGGGTAATGAGCAGTTCTTC
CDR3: CASSGGTGVLGNEQFF

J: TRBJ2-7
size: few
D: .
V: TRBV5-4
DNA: TGTGCCAGCAGCTTGGGGGATCGGGGCGAGCAGTACTTC
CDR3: CASSLGDRGEQYF

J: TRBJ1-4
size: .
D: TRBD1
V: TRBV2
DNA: TGTGCCAGCCAGGGGGTGGATGAAAAACTGTTTTTT
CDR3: CASQGVDEKLFF

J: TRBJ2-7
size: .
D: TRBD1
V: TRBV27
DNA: TGTGCCAGCAGTCCCGGGACAGGGGGCGGCTACGAGCAGTACTTC
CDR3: CASSPGTGGGYEQYF

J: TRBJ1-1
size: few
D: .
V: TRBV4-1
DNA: TGCGCCAGCACCCCGGACAGAATGAACACTGAAGCTTTCTTT
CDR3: CASTPDRMNTEAFF

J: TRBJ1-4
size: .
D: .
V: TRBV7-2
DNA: TGTGCCAGCAGCTTAATCGTTGGCCATGGTGAAAAACTGTTTTTT
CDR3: CASSLIVGHGEKLFF

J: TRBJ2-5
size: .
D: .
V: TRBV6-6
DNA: TGTGCCAGCAGTTACCCCCCCGACCAGACCCAGTACTTC
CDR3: CASSYPPDQTQYF

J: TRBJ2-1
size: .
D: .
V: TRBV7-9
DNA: TGTGCCAGCAGCCTGGGACTCCTCAATGAGCAGTTCTTC
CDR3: CASSLGLLNEQFF

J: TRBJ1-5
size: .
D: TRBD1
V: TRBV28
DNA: TGTGCCAGCAGCCCTACCACAGGGGGCGCAGGGCAGCCCCAGCATTTT
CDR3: CASSPTTGGAGQPQHF

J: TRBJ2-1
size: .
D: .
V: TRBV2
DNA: TGTGCCAGCAGTGAATGGGGGGCCCACAATGAGCAGTTCTTC
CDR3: CASSEWGAHNEQFF

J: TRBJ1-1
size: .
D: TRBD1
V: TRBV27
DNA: TGTGCCAGCAGTTTATCGGATTACAGGGGGATGAACACTGAAGCTTTCTTT
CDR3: CASSLSDYRGMNTEAFF

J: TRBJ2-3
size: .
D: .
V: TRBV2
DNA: TGTGCCAGCAGTAGGGGGGGAAGCACAGATACGCAGTATTTT
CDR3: CASSRGGSTDTQYF

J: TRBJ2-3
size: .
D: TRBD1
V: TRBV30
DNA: TGTGCCTGGACTGGGACAGGGGGCACAGATACGCAGTATTTT
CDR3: CAWTGTGGTDTQYF

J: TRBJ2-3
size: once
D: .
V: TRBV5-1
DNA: TGCGCCAGCAGCGTATACCCGGGAAGAGACACAGATACGCAGTATTTT
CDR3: CASSVYPGRDTDTQYF

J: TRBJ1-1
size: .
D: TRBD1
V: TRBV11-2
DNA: TGTGCCAGCAGCCTCGGACAGGGGAGGTCGGAAACTGAAGCTTTCTTT
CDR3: CASSLGQGRSETEAFF

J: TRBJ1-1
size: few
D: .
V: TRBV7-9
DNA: TGTGCCAGCAGCTTAGCGGTGGCAGCCACTGAAGCTTTCTTT
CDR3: CASSLAVAATEAFF